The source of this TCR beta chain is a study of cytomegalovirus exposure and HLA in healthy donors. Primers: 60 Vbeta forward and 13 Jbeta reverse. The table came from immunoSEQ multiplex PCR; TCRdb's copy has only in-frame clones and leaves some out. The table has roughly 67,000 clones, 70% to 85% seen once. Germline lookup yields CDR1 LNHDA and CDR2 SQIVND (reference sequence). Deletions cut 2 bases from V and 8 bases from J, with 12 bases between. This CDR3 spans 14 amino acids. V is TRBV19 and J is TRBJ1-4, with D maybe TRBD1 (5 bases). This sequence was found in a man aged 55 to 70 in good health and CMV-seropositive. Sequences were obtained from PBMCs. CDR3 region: CASSITGVNEKLFF. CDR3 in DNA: TGTGCCAGTAGTATAACGGGGGTTAACGAAAAACTGTTTTTT.